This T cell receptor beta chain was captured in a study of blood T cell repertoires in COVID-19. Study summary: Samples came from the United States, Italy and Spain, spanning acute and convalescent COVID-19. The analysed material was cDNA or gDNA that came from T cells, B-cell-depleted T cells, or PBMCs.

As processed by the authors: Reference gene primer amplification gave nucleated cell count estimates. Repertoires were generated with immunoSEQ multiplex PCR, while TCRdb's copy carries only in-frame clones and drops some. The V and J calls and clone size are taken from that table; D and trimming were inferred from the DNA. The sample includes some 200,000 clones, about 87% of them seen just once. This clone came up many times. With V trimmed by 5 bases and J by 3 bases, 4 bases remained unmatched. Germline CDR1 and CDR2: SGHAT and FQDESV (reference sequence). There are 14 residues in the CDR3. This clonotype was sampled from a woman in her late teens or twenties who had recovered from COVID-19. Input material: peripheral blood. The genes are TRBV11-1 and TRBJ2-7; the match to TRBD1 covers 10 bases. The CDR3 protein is CASSRDRGGYEQYF. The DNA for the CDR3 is TGTGCCAGCAGCAGGGACAGGGGAGGCTACGAGCAGTACTTC.